This passage covers 9 T cell receptor beta chains from one sample sequenced in a study of blood T cells in healthy people across ages. Through a sample-barcoded 5' primer and a J-beta primer mix, a second PCR was run for roughly 6 to 11 cycles. Each CDR3 protein gets one entry after TCRdb re-called the 5' RACE reads with MiXCR. The sample consists of around 500,000 distinct CDR3 sequences, around 27% of them appearing once. These same data were also listed under a study on T cells of mothers and their children.

Sequenced: blood. All receptors come from a boy aged 2 to 9 in good health.

This chain uses TRBV2 with TRBJ2-5, with 9 nucleotides matching TRBD1. The germline gives CDR1 SNHLY, CDR2 FYNNEI. The CDR3 covers 12 residues. J gave up 5 bases and V 9 bases, and 4 bases lay outside the gene matches. The CDR3 region has the DNA TGTGCCAGTAAACAGGGGGCCGAGACCCAGTACTTC. Translating it yields CASKQGAETQYF. The full variable domain, in which reference TRBV2 and TRBJ2-5 provide the parts outside the CDR3, is EPEVTQTPSHQVTQMGQEVILRCVPISNHLYFYWYRQILGQKVEFLVSFYNNEISEKSEIFDDQFSVERPDGSNFTLKIRSTKLEDSAMYFCASKQGAETQYFGPGTRLLVL.

This clonotype came up many times. CDR3 region: CASSFASGGNEQFF. The CDR3 DNA is TGTGCCAGCAGCTTTGCTAGCGGGGGGAATGAGCAGTTCTTC. V gene TRBV5-5 combines with J gene TRBJ2-1, with 11 positions matching TRBD2. Trimming took 2 bases from V and 7 from J; bases not matched to a gene: 2. Germline CDR1 is SGHKS and CDR2 is YYEKEE (reference sequence). This CDR3 is built from 14 residues.

This clonotype was picked up a small number of times. The chain joins TRBV18 to TRBJ2-5, with unresolved D. The assigned J gene may be wrong: the sequence end matches TRBJ2-7 better. Germline V gene lookup returns CDR1 KGHSH and CDR2 LQKENI. There are 13 residues in the CDR3. For the CDR3, the DNA is TGTGCCAGCTCACCACCGGGCCCCTACGAGCAGTACTTC. Translating gives CASSPPGPYEQYF.

The CDR3 DNA follows: TGTGCCAGCAGCCCAGATTATGGGGTAAACAACTATGGCTACACCTTC. Residues: CASSPDYGVNNYGYTF. V usage is TRBV12-3 or TRBV12-4 and J usage is TRBJ1-2, with D unresolved. The CDR3 spans 16 residues. Between the trimmed V and J ends, which lost 6 bases and 2 bases, there was a span of 19 bases.

There are a few counts of this clonotype. This sequence joins TRBV19 and TRBJ2-1, with a possible D match to TRBD1 (5 bases). The J call may be incorrect, as the DNA end agrees better with TRBJ2-7. Germline V CDR1 and CDR2: LNHDA, SQIVND (reference sequence). The CDR3 has 13 amino acids. The CDR3 bases are TGTGCCAGTAGTCCAGGGTATCAGGACGAGCAGTACTTC. Amino acid sequence: CASSPGYQDEQYF.

This chain uses TRBV7-9 with TRBJ1-1; D not resolved. The CDR3 runs 12 residues. Trimming took off 7 bases at V and 6 bases at J, with 12 bases between the two ends. Germline lookup yields CDR1 SEHNR and CDR2 FQNEAQ (reference sequence). The CDR3 DNA sequence: TGTGCCAGCACCCCTTACCAGGCTGAAGCTTTCTTT. This translates into CASTPYQAEAFF.

This clonotype has more than one count but fewer than ten. The chain uses TRBV7-6 and TRBJ2-1, with 9 bases that match TRBD2. From germline, CDR1 is SGHVS and CDR2 FNYEAQ. Trimming took 3 bases from V and 4 from J; bases not matched to a gene: 10. CDR3 length: 17 amino acids. CDR3 residues: CASSLVTGTSLYNEQFF. CDR3 sequence (DNA): TGTGCCAGCAGCTTGGTAACCGGGACTAGCCTATACAATGAGCAGTTCTTC.

The V call is TRBV9, the J call TRBJ2-5, with TRBD1 matching 7 bases. The last part of the DNA fits TRBJ2-1 better; the J call may be wrong. The length of the CDR3 is 15 residues. Germline V gene sequence: CDR1 SGDLS, CDR2 YYNGEE. The CDR3 coding sequence is TGTGCCAGCAGCTATAGACAGGGACCTCACAATGAGCAGTTCTTC. It yields the protein CASSYRQGPHNEQFF.

The chain recombines TRBV5-6 with TRBJ2-1; D might be TRBD1 or TRBD2, each matching 5 bases. This CDR3 has 15 residues. V lost 5 bases to trimming and J lost 5 bases, with 17 bases between them. In germline, CDR1 is SGHDT, CDR2 YYEEEE. The CDR3 DNA sequence: TGTGCCAGCAGACCCTGGGGGAAACGGAACAATGAGCAGTTCTTC. Translated, it gives CASRPWGKRNNEQFF.